This is a list of T cell receptor beta chains from one sample in a study of cytomegalovirus exposure and HLA in healthy donors. TCRdb's copy holds only in-frame clones and misses some; the assay was immunoSEQ multiplex PCR. Of roughly 61,000 clones in the sample, 89% were seen once. Sequenced sample: PBMCs. The receptors were gathered from a young man in good health and CMV-seropositive. CDR3s include the opening cysteine and the closing phenylalanine or tryptophan. D genes are given only for firm matches. Clone size is not always given. Where it is, it says once, few, many or a class for expanded clones.

j_gene | d_gene | abundance | v_gene | CDR3aa | CDR3nt
TRBJ2-1 | TRBD1 | NA | TRBV27 | CASSYRGRNEQFF | TGTGCCAGCAGTTACAGGGGGCGCAATGAGCAGTTCTTC
TRBJ2-2 | TRBD1 | NA | TRBV27 | CASSHSPGQGTGELFF | TGTGCCAGCAGTCACTCCCCGGGACAGGGTACCGGGGAGCTGTTTTTT
TRBJ2-7 | TRBD2 | NA | TRBV18 | CASSPTSGRSYEQYF | TGTGCCAGCTCACCTACTAGCGGGAGATCCTACGAGCAGTACTTC
TRBJ2-3 | TRBD2 | NA | TRBV6-1 | CASSGGASGSSDTQYF | TGTGCCAGCAGTGGTGGGGCTAGCGGGAGTTCAGATACGCAGTATTTT
TRBJ2-1 | TRBD1 | NA | TRBV5-1 | CASSLQGARGYGNEQFF | TGCGCCAGCAGCTTACAGGGGGCGCGGGGGTACGGGAATGAGCAGTTCTTC
TRBJ1-3 | NA | NA | TRBV5-1 | CASSPGSSGNTIYF | TGCGCCAGCAGCCCCGGGAGCTCTGGAAACACCATATATTTT
TRBJ2-7 | TRBD2 | NA | TRBV4-1 | CASSQATSGDYEQYF | TGCGCCAGCAGCCAAGCAACTAGCGGAGACTACGAGCAGTACTTC
TRBJ1-2 | NA | NA | TRBV11-3 | CASSLDTLGGRQGRGDGYTF | TGTGCCAGCAGCTTAGACACGTTGGGGGGACGCCAAGGCCGAGGGGATGGCTACACCTTC
TRBJ2-2 | TRBD2 | NA | TRBV15 | CATSRERLAVTGELFF | TGTGCCACCAGCAGAGAGCGACTAGCGGTTACCGGGGAGCTGTTTTTT
TRBJ2-1 | TRBD2 | NA | TRBV5-4 | CASNLGTSGASEQFF | TGTGCCAGCAACCTAGGGACTAGCGGGGCATCGGAGCAGTTCTTC
TRBJ2-7 | NA | NA | TRBV4-3 | CASSQDRGSYEQYF | TGCGCCAGCAGCCAAGATCGGGGTTCCTACGAGCAGTACTTC
TRBJ2-4 | NA | NA | TRBV5-1 | CASSLDGTSNIQYF | TGCGCCAGCAGCTTGGATGGCACCTCAAACATTCAGTACTTC
TRBJ2-1 | NA | NA | TRBV28 | CASSSSVEQFF | TGTGCCAGCAGTTCTAGCGTCGAGCAGTTCTTC
TRBJ2-5 | TRBD1 | NA | TRBV7-8 | CASSQYRGGETQYF | TGTGCCAGCAGCCAATACAGGGGTGGAGAGACCCAGTACTTC
TRBJ1-3 | NA | NA | TRBV5-1 | CASSHRGGKGNTIYF | TGCGCCAGCAGTCATCGGGGAGGCAAGGGAAACACCATATATTTT
TRBJ1-4 | TRBD1 | NA | TRBV6-1 | CASSTRTGDGEKLFF | TGTGCCAGCAGTACCCGGACAGGGGACGGGGAAAAACTGTTTTTT
TRBJ1-2 | NA | NA | TRBV30 | CAWSVAAYGYTF | TGTGCCTGGAGTGTGGCGGCTTATGGCTACACCTTC
TRBJ2-1 | TRBD2 | NA | TRBV10-3 | CAIGLAGDAEQFF | TGTGCCATCGGGCTAGCGGGAGACGCTGAGCAGTTCTTC
TRBJ1-1 | NA | NA | TRBV5-4 | CASSFRTQGGEAFF | TGTGCCAGCAGCTTTCGAACCCAGGGCGGTGAAGCTTTCTTT
TRBJ1-4 | TRBD1 | NA | TRBV19 | CASSVQGALEKLFF | TGTGCCAGTAGTGTACAGGGGGCGCTTGAAAAACTGTTTTTT
TRBJ2-2 | TRBD2 | NA | TRBV10-3 | CAISDKETSGRWELFF | TGTGCCATCAGCGATAAGGAGACTAGCGGGAGGTGGGAGCTGTTTTTT
TRBJ2-2 | TRBD2 | once | TRBV7-2 | CASSLTSGTPGELFF | TGTGCCAGCAGCCTGACTAGCGGGACGCCCGGGGAGCTGTTTTTT
TRBJ1-2 | NA | NA | TRBV5-1 | CASSYEIREDGYTF | TGCGCCAGCAGCTACGAAATCAGGGAAGATGGCTACACCTTC
TRBJ2-5 | TRBD2 | NA | TRBV10-3 | CATGLAGEETQYF | TGTGCCACCGGACTAGCGGGAGAGGAGACCCAGTACTTC
TRBJ2-5 | TRBD2 | NA | TRBV30 | CALGPAGEETQYF | TGTGCCCTGGGTCCAGCGGGGGAAGAGACCCAGTACTTC
TRBJ2-3 | NA | NA | TRBV29-1 | CSWGRPSTDTQYF | TGCAGCTGGGGCCGACCGAGCACAGATACGCAGTATTTT
TRBJ1-1 | NA | NA | TRBV5-1 | CASSFRGGSTEAFF | TGCGCCAGCAGCTTTAGGGGAGGGAGCACTGAAGCTTTCTTT
TRBJ2-1 | TRBD1 | NA | TRBV25-1 | CASSELGDRYTDEQFF | TGTGCCAGCAGTGAATTAGGGGACAGGTACACAGATGAGCAGTTCTTC
TRBJ1-1 | NA | once | TRBV6-5 | CASKLTEMNTEAFF | TGTGCCAGCAAACTGACAGAGATGAACACTGAAGCTTTCTTT
TRBJ2-7 | NA | NA | TRBV11-3 | CASSLLYRAPRQYF | TGTGCCAGCAGCTTACTTTACAGGGCACCTAGGCAGTACTTC
TRBJ2-3 | TRBD1 | NA | TRBV29-1 | CSVEQGQGTDTQYF | TGCAGCGTTGAACAAGGACAGGGCACAGATACGCAGTATTTT
TRBJ2-1 | NA | NA | TRBV9 | CASSVVSGPYNEQFF | TGTGCCAGCAGCGTAGTAAGCGGGCCTTACAATGAGCAGTTCTTC
TRBJ2-7 | TRBD1 | NA | TRBV5-6 | CASTLRDRGHEQYF | TGTGCCAGCACCCTCCGGGACAGGGGCCACGAGCAGTACTTC
TRBJ1-4 | TRBD1 | NA | TRBV7-9 | CASSLTGGNEKLFF | TGTGCCAGCAGCTTGACAGGGGGAAATGAAAAACTGTTTTTT
TRBJ2-1 | TRBD2 | few | TRBV7-9 | CASSFGGRAGYNEQFF | TGTGCCAGCAGCTTCGGCGGGAGGGCGGGTTACAATGAGCAGTTCTTC
TRBJ1-2 | NA | NA | TRBV10-3 | CATSRREYYGYTF | TGTGCCACCTCTCGGAGAGAGTACTATGGCTACACCTTC
TRBJ2-3 | TRBD2 | NA | TRBV7-8 | CASSLLLAGDGTDTQYF | TGTGCCAGCAGCTTGCTACTAGCGGGAGACGGCACAGATACGCAGTATTTT
TRBJ2-1 | NA | medium-sized | TRBV13 | CASSSGLINEQFF | TGTGCCAGCAGCTCGGGACTCATCAATGAGCAGTTCTTC
TRBJ1-6 | TRBD1 | NA | TRBV7-3 | CASSKTGRSPLHF | TGTGCCAGCAGCAAGACAGGGCGTTCACCCCTCCACTTT
TRBJ1-2 | TRBD1 | NA | TRBV28 | CASSLGTGAQFNYGYTF | TGTGCCAGCAGTTTAGGGACAGGGGCCCAGTTTAACTATGGCTACACCTTC
TRBJ1-1 | TRBD1 | NA | TRBV6-1 | CASSQGQRATEAFF | TGTGCCAGCAGTCAGGGACAGCGAGCGACTGAAGCTTTCTTT
TRBJ2-5 | NA | NA | TRBV11-2 | CASSSIFLHLSGETQYF | TGTGCCAGCAGTTCCATTTTCCTACACCTTAGCGGAGAGACCCAGTACTTC
TRBJ2-7 | TRBD2 | once | TRBV11-2 | CASSPGTSGYEQYF | TGTGCCAGCAGCCCGGGGACTAGCGGCTACGAGCAGTACTTC
TRBJ2-1 | TRBD2 | NA | TRBV14 | CASSHLGDSSGGSYNEQFF | TGTGCCAGCAGCCATCTGGGGGACTCTAGCGGGGGCTCCTACAATGAGCAGTTCTTC
TRBJ2-1 | NA | NA | TRBV5-1 | CASSLAPPRQDNEQFF | TGCGCCAGCAGCTTGGCCCCCCCGAGACAGGACAATGAGCAGTTCTTC
TRBJ2-7 | TRBD2 | NA | TRBV18 | CASSPPSSGGYEQYF | TGTGCCAGCTCACCACCGTCTAGCGGCGGCTACGAGCAGTACTTC
TRBJ2-1 | NA | few | TRBV5-4 | CASSLGRNEQFF | TGTGCCAGCAGCTTGGGTCGGAATGAGCAGTTCTTC
TRBJ1-6 | NA | NA | TRBV11-3 | CASSLNRRGGNSPLHF | TGTGCCAGCAGCTTAAATAGGAGGGGAGGTAATTCACCCCTCCACTTT
TRBJ2-1 | TRBD2 | NA | TRBV7-6 | CASSETSLSYNEQFF | TGTGCCAGCAGCGAGACTAGCCTCTCCTACAATGAGCAGTTCTTC
TRBJ2-6 | TRBD2 | NA | TRBV27 | CASSRRDYRSRSGANVLTF | TGTGCCAGCAGCCGGAGGGACTATAGATCCCGCTCTGGGGCCAACGTCCTGACTTTC